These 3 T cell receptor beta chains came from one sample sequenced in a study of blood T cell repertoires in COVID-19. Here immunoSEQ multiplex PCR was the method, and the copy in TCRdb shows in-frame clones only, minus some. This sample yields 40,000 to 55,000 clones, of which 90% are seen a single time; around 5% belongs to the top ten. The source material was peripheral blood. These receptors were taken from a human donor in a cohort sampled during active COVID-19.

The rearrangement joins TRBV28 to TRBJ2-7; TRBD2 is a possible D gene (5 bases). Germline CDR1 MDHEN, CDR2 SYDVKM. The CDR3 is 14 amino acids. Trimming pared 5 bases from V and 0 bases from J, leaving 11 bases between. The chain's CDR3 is CASSMDGDSYEQYF. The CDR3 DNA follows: TGTGCCAGCAGTATGGACGGGGACTCCTACGAGCAGTACTTC.

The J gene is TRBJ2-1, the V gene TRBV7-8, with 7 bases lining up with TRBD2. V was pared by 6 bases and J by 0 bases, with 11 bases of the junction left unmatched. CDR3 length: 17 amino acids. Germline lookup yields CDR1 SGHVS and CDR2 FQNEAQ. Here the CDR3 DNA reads TGTGCCAGCAGACCCAGTAGCGGGCCGTACTCCTACAATGAGCAGTTCTTC. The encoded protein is CASRPSSGPYSYNEQFF.

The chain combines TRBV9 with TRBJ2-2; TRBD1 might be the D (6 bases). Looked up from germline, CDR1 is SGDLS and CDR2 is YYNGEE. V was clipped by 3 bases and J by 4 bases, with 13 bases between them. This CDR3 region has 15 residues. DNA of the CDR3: TGTGCCAGCAGCGCTTGGGACATCTCCACCGGGGAGCTGTTTTTT. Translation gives CASSAWDISTGELFF.